Below are 21 T cell receptor beta chains sequenced from a single sample in a study of blood T cell repertoires in COVID-19. Profiling relied on immunoSEQ multiplex PCR, and the TCRdb table lists in-frame clones only, not all of them. The sample comprises approximately 66,000 clones, about 89% of which are singletons, and approximately 7% rests with the top ten. Sequenced input: peripheral blood. These receptors originate from a man in his 60s with acute or convalescent COVID-19.

The V and J genes are TRBV25-1 and TRBJ1-2, with D perhaps matching TRBD1 (5 bases). Germline assignment: CDR1 MGHDK and CDR2 SYGVNS. This CDR3 region has 13 residues. Trimming pared 6 bases from V and 4 bases from J, leaving 12 bases between. The CDR3 reads CASSPGGSYGYTF. The CDR3 bases are TGTGCCAGCAGCCCCGGGGGGAGCTATGGCTACACCTTC.

The gene calls are TRBV5-1 and TRBJ2-2, with 7 bases lining up with TRBD1. J was trimmed by 3 bases and V by 2 bases; bases with no gene match: 4. The CDR3 has 15 residues. Germline loops: CDR1 SGHRS, CDR2 YFSETQ. This CDR3 reads CASSFDRADTGELFF. CDR3 nucleotide sequence: TGCGCCAGCAGCTTCGACAGGGCCGACACCGGGGAGCTGTTTTTT.

The chain uses TRBV10-2 and TRBJ2-5, with 7 bases matching TRBD1. Germline V lookup: CDR1 WSHSY, CDR2 SAAADI. The CDR3 is made up of 16 amino acids. The ends lost 4 bases at V and 3 bases at J; junction bases unmatched: 11. Written as DNA, the CDR3 is TGCGCCAGCAGTGTATTTGGGACAGAAAGTAAAGAGACCCAGTACTTC. This sequence encodes CASSVFGTESKETQYF.

This chain joins TRBV28 and TRBJ2-3; TRBD2 agrees at 10 bases. From germline, CDR1 is MDHEN and CDR2 SYDVKM. Unmatched junction bases numbered 3, after V lost 5 bases and J lost 1 base. The CDR3 extends over 15 amino acids. This CDR3 is CASSGLAGGTDTQYF. The CDR3 bases are TGTGCCAGCAGTGGGCTAGCGGGAGGCACAGATACGCAGTATTTT.

The V gene is TRBV7-9, the J gene TRBJ2-1, with TRBD2 matching 11 bases. CDR1 is SEHNR, CDR2 FQNEAQ, per germline (reference sequence). The J segment lost 7 bases and the V segment lost 2 bases, leaving 4 bases of the junction unmatched. The CDR3 is 15 residues long. The CDR3 bases are TGTGCCAGCAGCTTAATAGCGGGGGGGCGTAATGAGCAGTTCTTC. Amino acid sequence: CASSLIAGGRNEQFF.

The chain combines TRBV6-6 with TRBJ1-5; TRBD1 aligns across 9 bases. V dropped 4 bases and J dropped 7; count of bases not matched to a gene: 8. Germline assignment: CDR1 MNHNY and CDR2 SVGAGI (reference sequence). The CDR3 length is 15 residues. In DNA, the CDR3 is TGTGCCAGCAGTTCCCAGGGACAGGGCGAACAGCCCCAGCATTTT. This translates into CASSSQGQGEQPQHF.

The CDR3 DNA follows: TGTGCCAGCAGCTTGGAGGGACAGGGAGCCTCACCCCTCCACTTT. Residues: CASSLEGQGASPLHF. The rearrangement links TRBV5-5 to TRBJ1-6; 9 nucleotides line up with TRBD1. The ends lost 0 bases at V and 10 bases at J; junction bases unmatched: 5. From germline, CDR1 is SGHKS and CDR2 YYEKEE (reference sequence). The CDR3 runs 15 residues.

This sequence joins TRBV5-1 and TRBJ2-1, with 7 bases lining up with TRBD2. Losses at the gene ends were 4 bases for V and 9 bases for J; bases not matched to a gene: 16. In germline, CDR1 is SGHRS, CDR2 YFSETQ. The CDR3 length is 16 residues. The DNA of the CDR3 is TGCGCCAGCAGCCCGTTGGTGGGAGGGCGGACCCCTGAGCAGTTCTTC. Translation gives CASSPLVGGRTPEQFF.

The V gene is TRBV5-1, the J gene TRBJ1-1; D possibly corresponds to TRBD1 (6 bases). CDR1 and CDR2 (germline): SGHRS, YFSETQ. The CDR3 runs to 13 residues. V gave up 4 bases and J gave up 4 bases, with 11 bases separating them. CDR3 sequence: CASSQTGSTEAFF. In DNA, the CDR3 is TGCGCCAGCAGCCAAACAGGGAGCACTGAAGCTTTCTTT. The full variable domain, with the rest looked up from reference TRBV5-1 and TRBJ1-1, is KAGVTQTPRYLIKTRGQQVTLSCSPISGHRSVSWYQQTPGQGLQFLFEYFSETQRNKGNFPGRFSGRQFSNSRSEMNVSTLELGDSALYLCASSQTGSTEAFFGQGTRLTVV.

V usage is TRBV6-5 and J usage is TRBJ2-7, with D perhaps TRBD2 (6 bases). CDR3 length: 14 residues. V was trimmed by 6 bases and J by 1 base, leaving 13 bases between them. Germline V gives CDR1 MNHEY, CDR2 SVGAGI. The CDR3 coding sequence is TGTGCCAGCAGCCCGGGGGTTGGATCCTACGAGCAGTACTTC. Protein sequence: CASSPGVGSYEQYF.

This chain uses TRBV29-1 with TRBJ1-2; TRBD1 aligns across 8 bases. CDR3 size: 12 residues. Germline trimming cut 6 bases from V and 4 bases from J; bases unmatched to any gene: 4. Germline V gives CDR1 SQVTM, CDR2 ANQGSEA. This chain's CDR3 is CSVGGQGYGYTF. The CDR3 DNA reads TGCAGCGTCGGAGGACAGGGCTATGGCTACACCTTC.

With respect to this clone: The identical CDR3 is also encoded by other nucleotide sequences in the sample. This sequence joins TRBV6-2 or TRBV6-3 and TRBJ1-1, with D unresolved. The CDR3 runs to 13 residues. Germline CDR1 is MNHEY and CDR2 is SVGEGT. Trimming took off 0 bases at V and 1 base at J, with 3 bases between the two ends. The CDR3 DNA reads TGTGCCAGCAGTTACTCGCGGAACACTGAAGCTTTCTTT. It codes for CASSYSRNTEAFF.

This clone has just a few counts. The chain links TRBV2 to TRBJ2-5; 10 nucleotides match TRBD1. Unmatched junction bases numbered 14, after V lost 4 bases and J lost 9 bases. Per the germline V gene, CDR1 is SNHLY and CDR2 is FYNNEI. The CDR3 has 16 residues. DNA for the CDR3: TGTGCCAGCAGTGCTTCCTCACGGACAGGGGGTACCGCCCAGTACTTC. Amino acids: CASSASSRTGGTAQYF.

This chain links TRBV6-2 or TRBV6-3 with TRBJ1-6; D is perhaps TRBD1 (5 bases). The V and J ends lost 0 bases and 9 bases respectively, with 18 bases between them. The length of the CDR3 is 17 residues. Germline lookup yields CDR1 MNHEY and CDR2 SVGEGT. CDR3 DNA sequence: TGTGCCAGCAGTTACTCGGGGTCGGGGGAAAGGAGTTCACCCCTCCACTTT. This translates into CASSYSGSGERSSPLHF.

This clone was seen a single time. The rearrangement uses TRBV18 and TRBJ2-1, with 7 bases aligning to TRBD1. The CDR3 loop spans 16 amino acids. Germline CDR1 and CDR2: KGHSH and LQKENI. V was clipped by 0 bases and J by 2 bases; unmatched bases: 4. CDR3 in DNA: TGTGCCAGCTCACCACCACAGGGGCCTGCCTACAATGAGCAGTTCTTC. The encoded protein is CASSPPQGPAYNEQFF. The full variable domain, in which reference TRBV18 and TRBJ2-1 provide the parts outside the CDR3, is NAGVMQNPRHLVRRRGQEARLRCSPMKGHSHVYWYRQLPEEGLKFMVYLQKENIIDESGMPKERFSAEFPKEGPSILRIQQVVRGDSAAYFCASSPPQGPAYNEQFFGPGTRLTVL.

V is TRBV18 and J is TRBJ2-4, with 10 bases identical to TRBD1. This CDR3 is 15 amino acids long. Germline CDR1 reads KGHSH; CDR2 reads LQKENI. The V segment lost 0 bases and the J segment 7 bases; nucleotides outside the gene matches: 3. Here the CDR3 reads CASSPPGQGLNIQYF. DNA of the CDR3: TGTGCCAGCTCACCACCGGGACAGGGGCTGAACATTCAGTACTTC.

This rearrangement joins TRBV15 to TRBJ2-1; 8 bases match TRBD2. The germline V gene encodes CDR1 LNHNV and CDR2 YYDKDF (reference sequence). The V segment lost 0 bases and the J segment 4 bases; nucleotides outside the gene matches: 11. The CDR3 is 18 amino acids. The CDR3 DNA follows: TGTGCCACCAGCAGAGAACGAGCGGGGGAGACCATTTACAATGAGCAGTTCTTC. As protein: CATSRERAGETIYNEQFF.

This chain connects TRBV5-4 to TRBJ2-3; 8 bases align to TRBD1. Germline V gene lookup returns CDR1 SGHNT and CDR2 YYREEE (reference sequence). V shed 4 bases, J shed 5 bases, and the junction held 9 bases outside the gene matches. The CDR3 consists of 15 residues. Here the CDR3 DNA reads TGTGCCAGCAGCCCGGACAGGGACGTGGGAGATACGCAGTATTTT. Translating it yields CASSPDRDVGDTQYF.

The chain combines TRBV6-5 with TRBJ2-2, with a weak D call TRBD1 (5 bases). V lost 4 bases and J 5 bases, leaving 14 bases between the germline ends. The CDR3 contains 15 residues. Germline V gene lookup returns CDR1 MNHEY and CDR2 SVGAGI. CDR3 DNA: TGTGCCAGCAGTTTTAGGCAGGGTAGGACCGGGGAGCTGTTTTTT. Amino acids: CASSFRQGRTGELFF.

The chain employs TRBV4-2 and TRBJ1-1; 10 nucleotides line up with TRBD1. In germline, CDR1 is LGHNA, CDR2 YNFKEQ. The V segment lost 0 bases and the J segment 2 bases; nucleotides outside the gene matches: 6. The CDR3 spans 17 residues. The CDR3 nucleotides read TGTGCCAGCAGCCAAGATAGGACAGGGGGTCCTAACACTGAAGCTTTCTTT. Residues: CASSQDRTGGPNTEAFF.

The gene calls are TRBV9 and TRBJ2-1, with a weak D call TRBD2 (7 bases). Germline lookup yields CDR1 SGDLS and CDR2 YYNGEE. CDR3 length: 15 residues. Between the trimmed V and J ends, which lost 0 bases and 3 bases, there was a span of 10 bases. CDR3 amino acids: CASSVAGGFYNEQFF. The CDR3 DNA follows: TGTGCCAGCAGCGTAGCGGGGGGCTTCTACAATGAGCAGTTCTTC. Looking up the rest from reference TRBV9 and TRBJ2-1 gives the full variable domain: DSGVTQTPKHLITATGQRVTLRCSPRSGDLSVYWYQQSLDQGLQFLIQYYNGEERAKGNILERFSAQQFPDLHSELNLSSLELGDSALYFCASSVAGGFYNEQFFGPGTRLTVL.